The TCR beta chain described here comes from a study of beta chain features in type 1 diabetes. Study background: The patients were much like the healthy donors in age, gender and cell yields. Regarding the study as a whole: At VDJ recombination sites, type 1 diabetes patients had fewer insertions and more deleted nucleotides. The analysis here could not establish whether HLA type shapes TCRB rearrangement. Type 1 diabetes patients had moderately but significantly shorter TCRB CDR3s in all four CD4+ subsets.

Donors underwent one heparinised blood draw, about 110 mL on average. Investigators reverse transcribed all isolated RNA, so they sequenced expressed TCRB transcripts. The assay was immunoSEQ multiplex PCR, and TCRdb's table has in-frame clones only and misses some. The sample carries around 100,000 clones, 25% to 35% recorded once. The CDR3 loop spans 18 amino acids. This clone was detected a few times. The antigen remains undetermined. The sample was central memory CD4+ T cells from blood. The TCR sequence derives from a woman between 18 and 29 years old with type 1 diabetes. The chain employs TRBV21-1 and TRBJ2-7; TRBD2 reflects the table's D call only, with no check against the DNA. TRBV21-1 is an annotated pseudogene. DNA of the CDR3: TGTGCCGGGGACCCTTGGGGGCTAGAGGAGCGGGGGCCCTACGAGCAGTACTTC. Protein product: CAGDPWGLEERGPYEQYF.